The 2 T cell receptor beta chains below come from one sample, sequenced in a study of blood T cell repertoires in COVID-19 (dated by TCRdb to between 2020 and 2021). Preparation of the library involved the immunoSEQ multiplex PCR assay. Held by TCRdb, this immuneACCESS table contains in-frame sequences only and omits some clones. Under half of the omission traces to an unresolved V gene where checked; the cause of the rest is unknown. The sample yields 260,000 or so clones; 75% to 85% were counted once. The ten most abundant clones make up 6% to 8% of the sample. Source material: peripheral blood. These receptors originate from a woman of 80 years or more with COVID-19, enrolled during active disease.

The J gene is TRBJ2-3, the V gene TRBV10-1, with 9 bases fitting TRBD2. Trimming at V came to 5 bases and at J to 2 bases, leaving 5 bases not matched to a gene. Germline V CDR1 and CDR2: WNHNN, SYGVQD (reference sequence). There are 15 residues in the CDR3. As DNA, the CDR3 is TGCGCCAGCAGTCTTAGCGGGAGTTCCACAGATACGCAGTATTTT. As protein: CASSLSGSSTDTQYF.

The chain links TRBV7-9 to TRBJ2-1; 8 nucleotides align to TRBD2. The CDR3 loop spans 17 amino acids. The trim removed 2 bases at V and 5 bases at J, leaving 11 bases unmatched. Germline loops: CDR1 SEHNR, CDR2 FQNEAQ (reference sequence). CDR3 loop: CASSLPPGGAGDNEQFF. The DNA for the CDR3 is TGTGCCAGCAGCTTACCCCCGGGAGGAGCGGGGGACAATGAGCAGTTCTTC.